This TCR beta chain appears in the sequencing data of a study of T cell responses to AZD1222 COVID-19 vaccine. Study-level points and caveats: Spike was spanned by vaccine-associated CD4 TCRs, with dominance at 160-218 and 743-854. All repertoire sampling was performed exclusively after the peak T cell response.

This clone has a single count. Its antigen is unknown. Using immunoSEQ multiplex PCR, the repertoire was profiled, and TCRdb retains in-frame clones only, with some absent. The sample lists about 67,000 clones, less than 90% seen once, with roughly 20% in the top ten. This receptor was identified in an adult in good health. The sample was peripheral blood, taken on day 0 of AZD1222 vaccination.

The CDR3 DNA sequence: TGCGCCAGCAGCACTTTAGCCACGGGACAGGTCGAGGAAAAACTGTTTTTT. Its translation: CASSTLATGQVEEKLFF. The gene calls are TRBV5-1 and TRBJ1-4, with TRBD1 identical over 8 bases. This CDR3 contains 17 residues. The germline gives CDR1 SGHRS, CDR2 YFSETQ. J gave up 8 bases and V 4 bases, and 16 bases lay outside the gene matches.